The T cell receptor beta chain described here comes from a study of blood T cell repertoires in COVID-19. Trimming removed 1 base from V and 6 bases from J; junction bases left unmatched: 2. The CDR3 is 13 amino acids. Germline loops: CDR1 SGHTA, CDR2 FQGTGA. Assay: immunoSEQ multiplex PCR; the TCRdb copy retains only in-frame clones and omits some. The repertoire holds 200,000 or so clones, 80% to 90% seen once, with 7% to 8.5% in the top ten. What was sequenced was PBMCs or T cells enriched from blood (not recorded which). The V call is TRBV7-3, the J call TRBJ2-7, with 8 bases aligning to TRBD2. The sequence was obtained from a man younger than 40 in a cohort exposed to, infected with or recovered from COVID-19 (not recorded which). DNA of the CDR3: TGTGCCAGCAGCTTAAATGGACTAGCCGAGCAGTACTTC. Protein: CASSLNGLAEQYF.